Below, 22 T cell receptor beta chains from the same sample are listed, as sequenced in a study of siplizumab effects on memory and regulatory T cells. Profiling relied on immunoSEQ multiplex PCR, and the TCRdb table lists in-frame clones only, not all of them. The sample lists roughly 100,000 clones, about 93% seen once, with less than 0.35% in the top ten. Input material: CD4+ T cells sorted from blood. The receptors shown here come from a human donor in good health.

The chain links TRBV6-6 to TRBJ1-4, with TRBD1 as a possible D gene (5 bases). V was clipped by 7 bases and J by 4 bases, with 16 bases between them. Germline V lookup: CDR1 MNHNY, CDR2 SVGAGI (reference sequence). The CDR3 spans 15 residues. This CDR3 is CASIGRVLGNEKLFF. The CDR3 region has the DNA TGTGCCAGCATCGGCAGGGTGTTAGGTAATGAAAAACTGTTTTTT.

The rearrangement uses TRBV4-2 and TRBJ1-1; D is unclear. The germline V gene has CDR1 LGHNA and CDR2 YNFKEQ. The ends were cut back, 1 base at V and 0 bases at J, with 12 bases in the middle. The length of the CDR3 is 16 residues. As DNA, the CDR3 is TGTGCCAGCAGCCAAGGAAACCAGGCGCTGAACACTGAAGCTTTCTTT. Its protein is CASSQGNQALNTEAFF.

This chain connects TRBV27 to TRBJ2-5; a possible D gene is TRBD2 (6 bases). Germline V gives CDR1 MNHEY, CDR2 SMNVEV (reference sequence). V lost 8 bases to trimming and J lost 2 bases, with 21 bases between them. CDR3 length: 16 amino acids. The CDR3 here is CASQRGLTRRQETQYF. The DNA for the CDR3 is TGTGCCAGCCAGAGGGGACTGACCCGCCGACAAGAGACCCAGTACTTC.

Notes on this clone: Different DNA sequences within this sample yield the same CDR3. The genes are TRBV25-1 and TRBJ1-3; no clear D gene. Trimming cost V 1 base and J 1 base, with 8 bases left between them. The CDR3 is 15 amino acids. Per germline, CDR1 MGHDK and CDR2 SYGVNS. The CDR3 nucleotides read TGTGCCAGCAGTGAATCGGGATCTTCTGGAAACACCATATATTTT. This gives the protein CASSESGSSGNTIYF. The entire variable domain, with the rest obtained from reference TRBV25-1 and TRBJ1-3, is as follows: EADIYQTPRYLVIGTGKKITLECSQTMGHDKMYWYQQDPGMELHLIHYSYGVNSTEKGDLSSESTVSRIRTEHFPLTLESARPSHTSQYLCASSESGSSGNTIYFGEGSWLTVV.

This clone appeared once. V is TRBV9 and J is TRBJ1-2, with D uncertain. The V and J ends lost 4 bases and 0 bases respectively, with 16 bases between them. From germline, CDR1 is SGDLS and CDR2 YYNGEE. The CDR3 runs to 16 residues. This CDR3 is CASSPMPSGTNYGYTF. DNA of the CDR3: TGTGCCAGCAGCCCAATGCCATCGGGGACTAACTATGGCTACACCTTC.

DNA of the CDR3: TGTGCCAGCAGCGTACCCCTGACAGGTCTTCAGGGCTACACCTTC. Its protein is CASSVPLTGLQGYTF. This sequence joins TRBV28 and TRBJ1-2, with TRBD1 as a possible D gene (6 bases). Germline V gives CDR1 MDHEN, CDR2 SYDVKM. The CDR3 loop spans 15 amino acids. V was trimmed by 6 bases and J by 8 bases, leaving 22 bases between them.

The rearrangement joins TRBV21-1 to TRBJ1-1; the D call TRBD1 from the table was never checked on the DNA. TRBV21-1 is tagged as a pseudogene. The CDR3 spans 15 residues. CDR3 residues: CASSVQMGRNTEAFF. CDR3 bases: TGTGCCAGCAGCGTCCAAATGGGCAGGAACACTGAAGCTTTCTTT.

This rearrangement joins TRBV5-8 to TRBJ2-7; maybe TRBD2 (5 bases). Per the germline V gene, CDR1 is SGHTS and CDR2 is YDEGEE. The CDR3 is made up of 18 amino acids. V shed 9 bases and J shed 0 bases, with 28 bases lying between them. CDR3 region: CATRPLEQRRGSSYEQYF. The CDR3 DNA follows: TGTGCCACCAGACCTCTGGAGCAAAGACGGGGAAGCTCCTACGAGCAGTACTTC.

The chain couples TRBV5-1 to TRBJ1-2; D might be TRBD1 (6 bases). CDR1 SGHRS and CDR2 YFSETQ come from the germline V gene. CDR3 length: 14 residues. V was shortened by 0 bases and J by 4 bases, with 10 bases between the two germline ends. CDR3 protein: CASSLEGDGYGYTF. As DNA, the CDR3 is TGCGCCAGCAGCTTGGAGGGGGATGGCTATGGCTACACCTTC.

The chain joins TRBV5-8 to TRBJ2-4; D remains unclear. CDR3 length equals 14 residues. The V end was cut by 0 bases, the J end by 0 bases, with 4 bases between. CDR1 and CDR2 from the germline V gene are SGHTS and YDEGEE. The CDR3 sequence is CASSLGVAKNIQYF. The CDR3 nucleotides are TGTGCCAGCAGCTTGGGGGTAGCCAAAAACATTCAGTACTTC.

The chain links TRBV5-4 to TRBJ2-4; 8 nucleotides line up with TRBD2. Germline values: CDR1 SGHNT, CDR2 YYREEE (reference sequence). V trimming: 3 bases; J trimming: 0 bases; junction bases outside the gene matches: 8. This CDR3 is built from 17 residues. The CDR3, as DNA: TGTGCCAGCAGCTCAGGCGGGGGGACCCTAGCCAAAAACATTCAGTACTTC. It codes for CASSSGGGTLAKNIQYF. Looking up the rest from reference TRBV5-4 and TRBJ2-4 gives the full variable domain: ETGVTQSPTHLIKTRGQQVTLRCSSQSGHNTVSWYQQALGQGPQFIFQYYREEENGRGNFPPRFSGLQFPNYSSELNVNALELDDSALYLCASSSGGGTLAKNIQYFGAGTRLSVL.

This clone was seen a few times. The chain uses TRBV5-1 and TRBJ1-2, with D possibly matching TRBD1 (6 bases). Germline assignment: CDR1 SGHRS and CDR2 YFSETQ. V lost 0 bases and J lost 4, with 7 bases in between. This CDR3 is built from 13 residues. CDR3 sequence (DNA): TGCGCCAGCAGCTTGGAGGGGGGCTATGGCTACACCTTC. This gives the protein CASSLEGGYGYTF. The full variable domain, rest sourced from reference TRBV5-1 and TRBJ1-2, is KAGVTQTPRYLIKTRGQQVTLSCSPISGHRSVSWYQQTPGQGLQFLFEYFSETQRNKGNFPGRFSGRQFSNSRSEMNVSTLELGDSALYLCASSLEGGYGYTFGSGTRLTVV.

Of note for this clone: Mismatch with germline at one junction end may stem from a read error. The CDR3 DNA follows: TGTGCTAGCAGCTTACCAGGGGTCGAGCAGTACTTC. Its translation is CASSLPGVEQYF. The genes are TRBV7-7 and TRBJ2-7, with D possibly being TRBD1 (6 bases). The CDR3 has 12 residues. Germline V lookup: CDR1 SSHAT, CDR2 FNYEAQ (reference sequence).

The chain couples TRBV29-1 to TRBJ1-2, with D possibly matching TRBD1 (6 bases). The V and J ends lost 3 bases and 7 bases respectively, with 15 bases between them. This CDR3 is built from 13 residues. CDR1 and CDR2 (germline): SQVTM, ANQGSEA. CDR3 nucleotide sequence: TGCAGCGTTGATAGGGGGGTAGGAAGTGGCTACACCTTC. It yields the protein CSVDRGVGSGYTF.

The sample holds a few counts of this clone. The rearrangement uses TRBV2 and TRBJ1-5; TRBD1 is a possible D gene (5 bases). Germline V gene data show CDR1 as SNHLY and CDR2 as FYNNEI. V was pared by 2 bases and J by 4 bases, with 12 bases between. There are 15 residues in the CDR3. CDR3 nucleotide sequence: TGTGCCAGCAGTGAAAGGTGGGGACGGAATCAGCCCCAGCATTTT. Translated: CASSERWGRNQPQHF.

The chain recombines TRBV7-9 with TRBJ2-3; D perhaps matches TRBD1 (6 bases). Germline CDR1 reads SEHNR; CDR2 reads FQNEAQ (reference sequence). The ends were cut back, 5 bases at V and 2 bases at J, with 14 bases in the middle. The CDR3 consists of 15 residues. The CDR3 bases are TGTGCCAGCAGCCCCGGGGACACCTACACAGATACGCAGTATTTT. It is translated as CASSPGDTYTDTQYF.

This clone was recorded only once. The chain recombines TRBV7-2 with TRBJ2-5; D ambiguous. CDR3 length equals 13 residues. The germline V gene has CDR1 SGHTA and CDR2 FQGNSA. V shed 1 base and J shed 9 bases, with 12 bases lying between them. In nucleotides, the CDR3 is TGTGCCAGCAGCTTAGGTCAACCATCCCCCCAGTACTTC. It translates to CASSLGQPSPQYF. The variable domain in full, with the rest retrieved from reference TRBV7-2 and TRBJ2-5, is GAGVSQSPSNKVTEKGKDVELRCDPISGHTALYWYRQSLGQGLEFLIYFQGNSAPDKSGLPSDRFSAERTGGSVSTLTIQRTQQEDSAVYLCASSLGQPSPQYFGPGTRLLVL.

V is TRBV5-1 and J is TRBJ1-3; no clear D. CDR1 is SGHRS, CDR2 YFSETQ, per germline. V lost 5 bases and J lost 4, with 7 bases in between. The CDR3 is made up of 12 amino acids. The CDR3 DNA reads as TGCGCCAGCAGTATGGGCGGAAACACCATATATTTT. Translated: CASSMGGNTIYF.

As to this clone: Germline is not matched at one junction end, which may reflect a read error. The V and J genes are TRBV4-1 and TRBJ2-3; 8 bases align to TRBD2. The length of the CDR3 is 13 residues. Germline V gene data show CDR1 as MGHRA and CDR2 as YSYEKL. CDR3 amino acids: CASSPQGGGTRRF. Written as DNA, the CDR3 is TGCGCCAGCAGCCCACAAGGGGGGGGGACTAGGCGATTT.

V is TRBV4-1 and J is TRBJ2-3; D remains unclear. The CDR3 contains 11 residues. V was cut by 1 base and J by 8 bases, with 4 bases left in between. Looked up from germline, CDR1 is MGHRA and CDR2 is YSYEKL. This chain's CDR3 is CASSQGGTQYF. Here the CDR3 DNA reads TGCGCCAGCAGCCAAGGGGGTACGCAGTATTTT.

This clone was recorded a few times. The chain uses TRBV12-5 and TRBJ1-1; D perhaps matches TRBD1 (5 bases). This CDR3 has 13 residues. CDR1 LGHNT and CDR2 FRNRAP come from the germline V gene. V dropped 5 bases and J dropped 2 bases, with 9 bases sitting between them. The CDR3 here is CASGARGNTEAFF. CDR3 nucleotides: TGTGCTAGTGGTGCGAGGGGTAACACTGAAGCTTTCTTT.

The rearrangement joins TRBV30 to TRBJ1-1; TRBD1 might be the D (5 bases). The CDR3 has 11 residues. V lost 5 bases to trimming and J lost 6 bases, with 10 bases between them. Germline loops: CDR1 GTSNPN, CDR2 SVGIG (reference sequence). The CDR3 loop is CAWERGAEAFF. The DNA of the CDR3 is TGTGCCTGGGAGCGAGGGGCTGAAGCTTTCTTT.